This section outlines one T cell receptor (beta chain) sequence together with its context. The record originates from a study of cytomegalovirus exposure and HLA in healthy donors. About the research overall: Genetic ancestry analysis placed 81% of the 400 or so donors that were genotyped in the Caucasian-associated cluster.

Primers: 60 Vbeta forward and 13 Jbeta reverse. Sequencing used immunoSEQ multiplex PCR; TCRdb keeps in-frame clones, though not all of them. The sample holds about 160,000 clones, 84% seen once. Sample: PBMCs. The TCR originated in a man aged 30-40 years in good health and CMV-seronegative.

The chain's CDR3 is CASSLRQVFTLKEQYF. The CDR3 DNA follows: TGTGCCAGCAGTTTAAGGCAGGTATTCACCCTAAAGGAGCAGTACTTC. The chain combines TRBV27 with TRBJ2-7; D gene unclear. CDR3 length equals 16 residues. V was trimmed by 2 bases and J by 7 bases, leaving 21 bases between them. Germline CDR1 reads MNHEY; CDR2 reads SMNVEV (reference sequence).